This is a list of T cell receptor beta chains from one sample in a study of T cell responses to AZD1222 COVID-19 vaccine. Repertoires were generated with immunoSEQ multiplex PCR, while TCRdb's copy carries only in-frame clones and drops some. The data contain 140,000 to 150,000 clones, 80% to 95% of them singletons. Specimen: peripheral blood, collected 28 days after the second AZD1222 dose. These receptor sequences come from an adult who received the AZD1222 COVID-19 vaccine. Both conserved end residues are part of each CDR3. D genes are given only for firm matches. Not all rows give a size; the values are once, few, many and, for expanded clones, a class.

j_call d_call v_call clone_size cdr3_nt cdr3_aa
TRBJ1-2 - TRBV27 medium-sized TGTGCCAGCACCCCATCCTCGGGAGGCACTAACTATGGCTACACCTTC CASTPSSGGTNYGYTF
TRBJ1-1 - TRBV6-1 - TGTGCCAGCAGTGAAAAACCTATCGGAGGGCAGAAACTATTT CASSEKPIGGQKLF
TRBJ2-3 - TRBV12-5 - TGTGCTAGTGGTATCCGGGGAGGCGATACGCAGTATTTT CASGIRGGDTQYF
TRBJ1-6 TRBD1 TRBV27 - TGTGCCAGCACCCCGACAGGGGGCGTTGGTTCACCCCTCCACTTT CASTPTGGVGSPLHF
TRBJ2-2 - TRBV30 - TGTGCCTGCCCCGGGACACTGAACACCGGGGAGCTGTTTTTT CACPGTLNTGELFF
TRBJ1-4 TRBD1 TRBV6-2/TRBV6-3 - TGTGCCAGCAGTCCCTCCAGGGGGCATCGGGATGAAAAACTGTTTTTT CASSPSRGHRDEKLFF
TRBJ1-2 - TRBV12-1 - TGTGCCAGCAGCCCCTTAAGAGGGAACTATGGCTACACCTTC CASSPLRGNYGYTF
TRBJ2-2 TRBD1 TRBV12-3/TRBV12-4 - TGTGCCAGCAGGACAGGGTGGCCCGGGGAGCTGTTTTTT CASRTGWPGELFF
TRBJ1-6 TRBD1 TRBV7-2 - TGTGCCAGCAGTGCTTCAGGGGGTCAGCCCCTCCACTTT CASSASGGQPLHF
TRBJ1-1 - TRBV5-1 - TGCGCCAGCAGCTTGGGGAGGATCATGAACACTGAAGCTTTCTTT CASSLGRIMNTEAFF
TRBJ2-7 TRBD2 TRBV19 - TGTGCCAGTAGCCGATTGACCGGGACTATACACGAGCAGTACTTC CASSRLTGTIHEQYF
TRBJ1-1 - TRBV10-1 - TGCGCCAGCAGTGAGTCTCGTGGGACCACGGGTGAAGCTTTCTTT CASSESRGTTGEAFF
TRBJ2-7 TRBD2 TRBV11-1 - TGTGCCAGCAGCTTTGATAATAGCGGGTGGTCCTACGAGCAGTACTTC CASSFDNSGWSYEQYF
TRBJ2-7 - TRBV30 - TGTGCCTGGAGTAAGGGGGGGAGCAACTACGAGCAGTACTTC CAWSKGGSNYEQYF
TRBJ1-2 - TRBV20-1 - TGCAGGGCGGGGAATGGCTACACCTTC CRAGNGYTF
TRBJ1-5 - TRBV10-3 - TGTGCCATCAGTGAGTCGTGGGTCGACCAGCCCCAGCATTTT CAISESWVDQPQHF
TRBJ2-3 TRBD2 TRBV18 - TGTGCCAGCTCAGGAACTAGCGGGAGGTTCGCAGATACGCAGTATTTT CASSGTSGRFADTQYF